This T cell receptor (beta chain) was found in a study of blood T cell repertoires in COVID-19. Per the original methods: Amplifying reference gene primers gave estimates of nucleated cell counts. Clones were sequenced by immunoSEQ multiplex PCR, and TCRdb holds only the in-frame ones, with some missing. That table furnishes V, J and clone size, whereas the DNA furnished D and trimming. The data contain 65,000 to 85,000 clones, around nine tenths of them singletons. This clonotype was obtained from a man at least 80 years old with COVID-19, enrolled during active disease. Sequenced sample: peripheral blood.

The CDR3 reads CASSLGQRPTSTDTQYF. CDR3 coding DNA: TGTGCCAGCAGCTTGGGACAGCGCCCGACTAGCACAGATACGCAGTATTTT. The chain is built from TRBV5-8 and TRBJ2-3, with D perhaps matching TRBD1 (5 bases). V was trimmed by 0 bases and J by 0 bases, leaving 14 bases between them. Germline V lookup: CDR1 SGHTS, CDR2 YDEGEE. The CDR3 loop spans 17 amino acids.